This T cell receptor beta chain appears in the sequencing data of a study of identical twins. TCRdb re-derived calls from the 5' RACE reads in MiXCR, one entry per CDR3 protein. The data show approximately 1.8 million distinct CDR3 sequences, around a third seen once. The germline gives CDR1 SGHRS, CDR2 YFSETQ. The CDR3 is 14 residues long. With 4 bases removed from V and 1 base from J, the gap between germline ends came to 9 bases. The source material was cord blood. The sequence derives from a newborn girl in good health. This chain connects TRBV5-1 to TRBJ2-1; maybe TRBD2 (6 bases). The CDR3 region is CASSRGLSYNEQFF. CDR3 coding DNA: TGCGCCAGCAGCCGTGGACTATCCTACAATGAGCAGTTCTTC.